The clone carrying this T cell receptor beta chain has a count of ten or more. Its cognate antigen is unknown. The read terminates 3 residues before the CDR3 end, so the remaining end is supplied by the germline J gene. These data originate in a study of T cell clonality in common variable immunodeficiency. Points from the study as a whole: Reportedly, TCR beta sequences from common variable immunodeficiency showed fewer deletions and N-nucleotide insertions. Shared TCRbeta clones were fewer between CVID subjects than controls. Links between repertoire features and CVID complications were heterogeneity-limited.

Germline-derived CDR1 and CDR2 are KGHSH and LQKENI. V lost 4 bases to trimming and J lost 3 bases; unmatched junction nucleotides: 7. This CDR3 contains 15 residues. Control and CVID samples contributed equal amounts of genomic DNA. Sequencing used immunoSEQ multiplex PCR; TCRdb keeps in-frame clones, though not all of them. The repertoire consists of 57,000 or so clones, none detected only once. What was sequenced was peripheral blood mononuclear cells. The receptor was isolated from a person aged 18 to 75 in good health. V and J are TRBV18 and TRBJ2-7, with TRBD1 matching over 9 bases. CDR3: CASSQTGGRHYEQYF. The covered CDR3 bases are TGTGCCAGCTCACAAACAGGGGGCAGGCACTACGAG. Drawing the rest from reference TRBV18 and TRBJ2-7, the complete variable domain is NAGVMQNPRHLVRRRGQEARLRCSPMKGHSHVYWYRQLPEEGLKFMVYLQKENIIDESGMPKERFSAEFPKEGPSILRIQQVVRGDSAAYFCASSQTGGRHYEQYFGPGTRLTVT.